This T cell receptor (beta chain) was obtained from a study of human T cells and chemical hapten exposure. The CDR3 totals 17 residues. Trimming left V 3 bases short and J 4 bases short, with 19 bases between. CDR1 is KGHSH and CDR2 is LQKENI in the germline V gene. There are many counts of this clonotype. Time point of the sample: patch test 1, 2 weeks after DPC sensitization. Treatment of the sample: therapeutic diphenylcyclopropenone sensitization with weekly scalp DPC. TCRdb re-derived calls from the RACE reads in MiXCR, one entry per CDR3 protein. The sample shows around 110,000 distinct CDR3 sequences, 12% of them seen only once.

The sample consisted of whole blood, taken in connection with sensitization to the hapten diphenylcyclopropenone (DPC). The TCR was taken from a woman between 50 and 59 years old with alopecia areata. Some clones in this sample may be carry-over from other donors' samples. The V and J genes are TRBV18 and TRBJ2-1; D assignment may be TRBD1 or TRBD2 (6 bases each). The CDR3 here is CASSPQTARGPYNEQFF. The CDR3 coding sequence is TGTGCCAGCTCACCCCAAACCGCCCGGGGGCCATACAATGAGCAGTTCTTC.